Listed below are T cell receptor beta chains from one sample, sequenced in a study of human T cells and chemical hapten exposure. TCRdb reprocessed the RACE reads via MiXCR and lists one record per CDR3 protein. The profile shows approximately 95,000 distinct CDR3 sequences, about an eighth of them singletons. The specimen was whole blood, collected in connection with sensitization to the hapten diphenylcyclopropenone (DPC). The receptors originated from a woman in her thirties or forties with alopecia areata. Some clones in this sample may be carry-over from other donors' samples. The CDR3 runs from the conserved cysteine through the conserved F or W. Fields, in order: J gene, D gene, V gene, clone size, CDR3 DNA, CDR3 protein. D genes are given only for firm matches. Size tells how often a clone was seen (once, few, many) or the class of an expanded clone, and some rows leave it out.

>TRBJ2-5|TRBD2|TRBV6-1|many
TGTGCCAGCAGTGGACTAGCGGGAGTTTCTGAGACCCAGTACTTC
CASSGLAGVSETQYF
>TRBJ2-1|-|TRBV18|many
TGTGCCAGCTCACCCTGGGCCAGGGGAGTTGGCAATGAGCAGTTCTTC
CASSPWARGVGNEQFF
>TRBJ2-2|-|TRBV19|many
TGTGCCAGTCTTTCCGCGGGAAACACCGGGGAGCTGTTTTTT
CASLSAGNTGELFF
>TRBJ2-2|-|TRBV11-2|few
TGTGCCAGCAGCGATCCAATGGCCGGGGAGCTGTTTTTT
CASSDPMAGELFF
>TRBJ1-2|-|TRBV5-1|-
TGCGCCAGCAGCTTGGCAAAACCAAACTATGGCTACACCTTC
CASSLAKPNYGYTF
>TRBJ2-3|-|TRBV6-5|many
TGTGCCAGCAGATCCGGGGGAAGGAGCACAGATACGCAGTATTTT
CASRSGGRSTDTQYF
>TRBJ2-1|-|TRBV5-6|many
TGTGCCAGCTCGCCCCTAACAGGGAGCGATGAGCAGTTCTTC
CASSPLTGSDEQFF
>TRBJ1-6|-|TRBV5-4|-
TGTGCCAGCAGCAGAGTGGACAGTTCAAGTTCACCCCTCCACTTT
CASSRVDSSSSPLHF
>TRBJ1-3|-|TRBV7-2|many
TGTGCCAGCAGCCCGGTAGGAATCTCTGGAAACACCATATATTTT
CASSPVGISGNTIYF
>TRBJ2-7|-|TRBV18|few
TGTGCCAGCTCACCACCCCGGAACGAATCTTCCTACGAGCAGTACTTC
CASSPPRNESSYEQYF
>TRBJ1-3|TRBD1|TRBV12-3/TRBV12-4|-
TGTGCCAGCAGTGCACAGGGGTCTGGAAACACCATATATTTT
CASSAQGSGNTIYF
>TRBJ1-2|TRBD1|TRBV27|-
TGTGCCAGCGGAGCGGGACAGGGAGAAGGATCTAACTATGGCTACACCTTC
CASGAGQGEGSNYGYTF
>TRBJ1-1|-|TRBV12-3/TRBV12-4|-
TGTGCCAGCAGTTTAGTGACAGGCCCGGGCACTGAAGCTTTCTTT
CASSLVTGPGTEAFF
>TRBJ1-1|-|TRBV5-5|many
TGTGCCAGCAGTAAGGGTTTCCTCATGAACACTGAAGCTTTCTTT
CASSKGFLMNTEAFF
>TRBJ1-3|-|TRBV6-5|-
TGTGCCAGCAAAGGTTCTGGAAACACCATATATTTT
CASKGSGNTIYF
>TRBJ2-2|-|TRBV7-9|few
TGTGCCAGCAGCGAACGGAGGGGTACCGGGGAGCTGTTTTTT
CASSERRGTGELFF
>TRBJ1-2|-|TRBV19|few
TGTGCCAGTAGGTTGGACGGGAACTATGGCTACACCTTC
CASRLDGNYGYTF
>TRBJ2-3|-|TRBV5-4|few
TGTGCCAGCAGCTCGACTAGCACAGATACGCAGTATTTT
CASSSTSTDTQYF
>TRBJ1-2|TRBD1|TRBV20-1|few
TGCATACCTTCGGACAGGTCATATGGCTACACCTTC
CIPSDRSYGYTF
>TRBJ2-1|-|TRBV2|many
TGTGCCAGCAGCGCTCCTACTCGGGGCTCCTACAATGAGCAGTTCTTC
CASSAPTRGSYNEQFF
>TRBJ2-1|-|TRBV18|few
TGTGCCAGCTCACCAACATCTAACAATGAGCAGTTCTTC
CASSPTSNNEQFF
>TRBJ2-7|-|TRBV28|-
TGTGCCAGCAGTCCCAACCGACGGGAGTCCTACGAGCAGTACTTC
CASSPNRRESYEQYF
>TRBJ1-1|TRBD1|TRBV29-1|few
TGCAGCGGTGGACAGGGGCCAGCCACTGAAGCTTTCTTT
CSGGQGPATEAFF
>TRBJ2-3|-|TRBV2|-
TGTGCCAGCAGAGGGCGCGGTCGAGTGGATACGCAGTATTTT
CASRGRGRVDTQYF
>TRBJ1-6|-|TRBV14|many
TGTGCCAGCAACTCGGGTTCGATCCGTAATTCACCCCTCCACTTT
CASNSGSIRNSPLHF
>TRBJ1-2|TRBD1|TRBV6-1|-
TGTGCCAGCAGTGATACAGGGGAAGCCTATGGCTACACCTTC
CASSDTGEAYGYTF
>TRBJ2-3|TRBD1|TRBV4-1|-
TGCGCCAGCAGCCAAGGGGGGACAGGGCGGGGCACAGATACGCAGTATTTT
CASSQGGTGRGTDTQYF
>TRBJ1-1|-|TRBV7-9|many
TGTGCCAGCAGCCCAATCCCCCTGGGTATGAACACTGAAGCTTTCTTT
CASSPIPLGMNTEAFF
>TRBJ2-1|TRBD2|TRBV6-4|many
TGTGCCAGCAGCCCCGGGGAAGCGGGGGGGCATCTCGAGCAGTTCTTC
CASSPGEAGGHLEQFF
>TRBJ2-3|-|TRBV4-3|many
TGCGCCAGCAGCCAAGACCTTAGCTGGGCAGATACGCAGTATTTT
CASSQDLSWADTQYF
>TRBJ1-2|-|TRBV10-3|many
TGTGCCATCAGTGAGTCGCCACAGTATGGCTACACCTTC
CAISESPQYGYTF
>TRBJ2-3|-|TRBV5-1|many
TGCGCCAGCAGCTTGGGACTTAGCACAGATACGCAGTATTTT
CASSLGLSTDTQYF
>TRBJ1-2|-|TRBV4-3|-
TGCGCCAGCAGCCAAGAATTGACAGACTATGGCTACACCTTC
CASSQELTDYGYTF
>TRBJ1-2|-|TRBV11-1|few
TGTGCCAGCAGCTTAGCGGCCAAGACTAACTATGGCTACACCTTC
CASSLAAKTNYGYTF
>TRBJ2-2|-|TRBV19|few
TGTGCCAGTAGTCCCAGGGGCACCGGGGAGCTGTTTTTT
CASSPRGTGELFF
>TRBJ2-7|TRBD1|TRBV6-2/TRBV6-3|few
TGTGCCAGCAGTTACAGCGCGACAGGGGCCGGCTACGAGCAGTACTTC
CASSYSATGAGYEQYF
>TRBJ2-7|TRBD2|TRBV27|-
TGTGCCAGCAGTTCCACTAGCGCTTCCTACGAGCAGTACTTC
CASSSTSASYEQYF
>TRBJ2-1|-|TRBV23-1|-
TGCGCCAGCAGTCATCCGGGCCCATGGGACAATGAGCAGTTCTTC
CASSHPGPWDNEQFF
>TRBJ1-6|-|TRBV7-2|-
TGTGCCAGCAGCGTCAAGAGAAATTCACCCCTCCACTTT
CASSVKRNSPLHF
>TRBJ2-1|TRBD2|TRBV2|many
TGTGCCAGCAGGGACCGACTAGCGGGAGGTGTCTACAATGAGCAGTTCTTC
CASRDRLAGGVYNEQFF
>TRBJ1-4|-|TRBV27|many
TGTGCCAGCAGCTCCTATTTGACAGGCAACAATGAAAAACTGTTTTTT
CASSSYLTGNNEKLFF
>TRBJ2-7|-|TRBV4-3|-
TGCGCCAGCAGCCAATGGAGGGGGCGGGGAGAGCAGTACTTC
CASSQWRGRGEQYF
>TRBJ1-4|-|TRBV14|many
TGTGCCAGCAGCCAAAGACGAACAACTAATGAAAAACTGTTTTTT
CASSQRRTTNEKLFF
>TRBJ2-5|TRBD1|TRBV7-6|-
TGTGCCAGCAGCTCACAAGGACAGGGAGCCCAAGAGACCCAGTACTTC
CASSSQGQGAQETQYF
>TRBJ1-1|-|TRBV6-2/TRBV6-3|many
TGTGCCAGCAGTTACGGGACCCTCTCCATGAACACTGAAGCTTTCTTT
CASSYGTLSMNTEAFF
>TRBJ2-7|-|TRBV10-2|many
TGCGCCAGCAGGGGCCCCTACGAGCAGTACTTC
CASRGPYEQYF
>TRBJ2-7|-|TRBV5-6|few
TGTGCCAGCAACTGGGGGCCATACGAGCAGTACTTC
CASNWGPYEQYF
>TRBJ1-1|TRBD1|TRBV29-1|many
TGCAGCGTTGGCGACAGGGGGAACACTGAAGCTTTCTTT
CSVGDRGNTEAFF
>TRBJ2-6|-|TRBV3-1|many
TGTGCCAGCAGCCCCCGAAGGGCCGGGGCCAACGTCCTGACTTTC
CASSPRRAGANVLTF
>TRBJ2-3|-|TRBV27|many
TGTGCCAGCAGTTCATTAACGGTCGATTCGCAGTATTTT
CASSSLTVDSQYF
>TRBJ1-1|-|TRBV7-2|-
TGTGCCAGCAGCTTAGGGGGATTGCCGAACACTGAAGCTTTCTTT
CASSLGGLPNTEAFF
>TRBJ2-6|-|TRBV4-3|many
TGCGCCAGCAGCCAAGAGGGGTCCGCTGGGGCCAACGTCCTGACTTTC
CASSQEGSAGANVLTF
>TRBJ2-2|-|TRBV6-1|few
TGTGCCAGCAGTGAACGGCGGAACACCGGGGAGCTGTTTTTT
CASSERRNTGELFF
>TRBJ2-2|TRBD2|TRBV11-2|few
TGTGCCAGCAGCCGTTGGGCGGGGGGCCCGATCCTCACCGGGGAGCTGTTTTTT
CASSRWAGGPILTGELFF